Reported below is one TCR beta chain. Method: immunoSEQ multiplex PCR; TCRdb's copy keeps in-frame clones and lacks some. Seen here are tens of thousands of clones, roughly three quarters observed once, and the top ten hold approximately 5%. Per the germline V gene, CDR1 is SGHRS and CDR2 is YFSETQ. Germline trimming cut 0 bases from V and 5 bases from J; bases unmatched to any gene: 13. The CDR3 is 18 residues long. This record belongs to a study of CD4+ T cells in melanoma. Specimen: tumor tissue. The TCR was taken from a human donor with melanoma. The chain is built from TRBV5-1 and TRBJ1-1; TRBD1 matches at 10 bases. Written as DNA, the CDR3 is TGCGCCAGCAGCTTGGAGACCGAGACAGGGGGCGGTTGGACTGAAGCTTTCTTT. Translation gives CASSLETETGGGWTEAFF.